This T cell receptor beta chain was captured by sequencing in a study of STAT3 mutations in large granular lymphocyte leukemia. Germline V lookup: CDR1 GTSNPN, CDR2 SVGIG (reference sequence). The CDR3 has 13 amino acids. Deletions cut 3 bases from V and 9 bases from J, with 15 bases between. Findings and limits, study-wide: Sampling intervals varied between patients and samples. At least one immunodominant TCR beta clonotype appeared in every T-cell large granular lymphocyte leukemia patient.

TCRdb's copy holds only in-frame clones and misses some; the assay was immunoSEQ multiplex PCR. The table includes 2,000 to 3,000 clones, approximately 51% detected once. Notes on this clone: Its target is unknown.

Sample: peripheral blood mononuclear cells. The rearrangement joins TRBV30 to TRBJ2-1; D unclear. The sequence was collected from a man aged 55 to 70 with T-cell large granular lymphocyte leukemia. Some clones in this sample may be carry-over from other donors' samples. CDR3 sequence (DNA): TGTGCCTGGAGCTTGGGTAGCTTGGGTGAGCAGTTCTTC. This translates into CAWSLGSLGEQFF.